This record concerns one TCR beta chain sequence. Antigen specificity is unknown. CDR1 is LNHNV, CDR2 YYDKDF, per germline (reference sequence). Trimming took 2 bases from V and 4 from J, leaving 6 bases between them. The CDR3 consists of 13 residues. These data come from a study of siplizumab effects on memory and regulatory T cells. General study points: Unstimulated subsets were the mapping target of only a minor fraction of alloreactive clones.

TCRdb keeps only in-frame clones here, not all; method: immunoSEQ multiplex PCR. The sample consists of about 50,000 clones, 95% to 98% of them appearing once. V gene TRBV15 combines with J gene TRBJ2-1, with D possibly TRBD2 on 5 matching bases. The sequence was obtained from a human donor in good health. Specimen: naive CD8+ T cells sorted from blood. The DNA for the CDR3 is TGTGCCACCAGCAGAAGCGGATACAATGAGCAGTTCTTC. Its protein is CATSRSGYNEQFF. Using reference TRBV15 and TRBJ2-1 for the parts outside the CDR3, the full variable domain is DAMVIQNPRYQVTQFGKPVTLSCSQTLNHNVMYWYQQKSSQAPKLLFHYYDKDFNNEADTPDNFQSRRPNTSFCFLDIRSPGLGDTAMYLCATSRSGYNEQFFGPGTRLTVL.